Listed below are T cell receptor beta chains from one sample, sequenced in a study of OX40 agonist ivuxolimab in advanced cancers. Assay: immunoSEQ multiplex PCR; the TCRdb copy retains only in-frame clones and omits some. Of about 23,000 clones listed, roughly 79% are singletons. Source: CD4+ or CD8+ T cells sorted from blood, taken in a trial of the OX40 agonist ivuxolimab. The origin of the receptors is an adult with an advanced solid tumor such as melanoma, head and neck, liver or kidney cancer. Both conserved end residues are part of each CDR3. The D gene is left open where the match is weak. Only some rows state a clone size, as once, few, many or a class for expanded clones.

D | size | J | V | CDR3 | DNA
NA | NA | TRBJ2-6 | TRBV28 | CASSTRVSGANVLTF | TGTGCCAGCAGTACTAGGGTTTCGGGGGCCAACGTCCTGACTTTC
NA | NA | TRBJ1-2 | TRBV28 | CASTPQRANYGYTF | TGTGCCAGCACCCCGCAGCGGGCAAACTATGGCTACACCTTC
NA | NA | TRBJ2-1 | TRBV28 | CASSITVADNEQFF | TGTGCCAGCAGTATCACTGTGGCCGACAATGAGCAGTTCTTC
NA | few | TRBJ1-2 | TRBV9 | CASSVGGDTSYGYTF | TGTGCCAGCAGCGTGGGTGGGGATACCTCCTATGGCTACACCTTC
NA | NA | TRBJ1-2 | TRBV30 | CAASQGYGYTF | TGTGCCGCCTCACAGGGATATGGCTACACCTTC
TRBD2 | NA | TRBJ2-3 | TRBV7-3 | CASRGPGTTKADTQYF | TGTGCCAGCAGGGGACCGGGGACTACGAAAGCAGATACGCAGTATTTT
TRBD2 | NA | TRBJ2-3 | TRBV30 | CAWRLAGGTQYF | TGTGCCTGGCGACTAGCGGGGGGTACGCAGTATTTT
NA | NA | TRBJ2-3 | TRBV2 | CASSPRVRNTDTQYF | TGTGCCAGCAGTCCCAGGGTTAGGAACACAGATACGCAGTATTTT
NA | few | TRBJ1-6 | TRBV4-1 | CASSQAQGGSPLHF | TGCGCCAGCAGCCAAGCCCAGGGAGGATCACCCCTCCACTTT
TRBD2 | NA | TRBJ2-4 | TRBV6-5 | CASSSGLAGSGNIQYF | TGTGCCAGCAGTTCGGGACTAGCGGGATCGGGGAACATTCAGTACTTC
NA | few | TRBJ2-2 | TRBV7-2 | CASSPSGVAGELFF | TGTGCCAGCAGCCCGTCGGGGGTGGCCGGGGAGCTGTTTTTT
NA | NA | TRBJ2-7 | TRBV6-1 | CASSEASFYEQYF | TGTGCCAGCAGTGAAGCTTCGTTCTACGAGCAGTACTTC
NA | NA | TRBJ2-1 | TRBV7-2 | CASSSRGGNEQFF | TGTGCCAGCAGCTCAAGAGGGGGCAATGAGCAGTTCTTC
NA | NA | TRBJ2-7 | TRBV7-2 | CASSTSTGRVDEQYF | TGTGCCAGCAGCACGTCGACAGGGAGGGTCGACGAGCAGTACTTC
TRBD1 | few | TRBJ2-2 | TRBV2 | CASGRGRLTGELFF | TGTGCCAGCGGCAGGGGGCGGTTGACCGGGGAGCTGTTTTTT
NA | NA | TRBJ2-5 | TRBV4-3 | CASSQRRGAETQYF | TGCGCCAGCAGCCAAAGGAGGGGAGCAGAGACCCAGTACTTC
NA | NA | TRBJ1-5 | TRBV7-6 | CASSLSPTQPQHF | TGTGCCAGCAGCTTGAGTCCCACACAGCCCCAGCATTTT
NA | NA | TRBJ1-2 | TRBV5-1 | CASSSSGNYGYTF | TGCGCCAGCAGCTCCTCAGGGAACTATGGCTACACCTTC
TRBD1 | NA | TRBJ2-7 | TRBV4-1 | CASSQGQGAEQYF | TGCGCCAGCAGCCAAGGCCAGGGGGCCGAGCAGTACTTC
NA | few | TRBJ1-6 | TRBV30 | CAWSFRDNSPLHF | TGTGCCTGGAGTTTTAGGGATAATTCACCCCTCCACTTT
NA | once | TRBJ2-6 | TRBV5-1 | CASSLGFSDAGANVLTF | TGCGCCAGCAGCTTGGGGTTTTCGGATGCTGGGGCCAACGTCCTGACTTTC
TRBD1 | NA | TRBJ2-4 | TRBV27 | CASRTGQNIQYF | TGTGCCAGTAGGACAGGGCAAAACATTCAGTACTTC
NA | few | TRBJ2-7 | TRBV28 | CASSYKSEQYF | TGTGCCAGCAGTTACAAGAGCGAGCAGTACTTC
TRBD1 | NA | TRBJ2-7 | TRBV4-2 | CASSQEGDSYEQYF | TGTGCCAGCAGCCAAGAAGGGGACAGCTACGAGCAGTACTTC
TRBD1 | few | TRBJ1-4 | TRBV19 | CASSAEQGKEVGEKLFF | TGTGCCAGTAGTGCCGAACAGGGGAAGGAGGTCGGAGAAAAACTGTTTTTT
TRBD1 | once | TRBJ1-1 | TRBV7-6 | CASSASFQGAIEAFF | TGTGCCAGCAGCGCGTCTTTCCAGGGGGCGATTGAAGCTTTCTTT
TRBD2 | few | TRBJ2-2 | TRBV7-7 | CASSLTGGSNTGELFF | TGTGCTAGCAGCTTAACGGGGGGTTCGAACACCGGGGAGCTGTTTTTT
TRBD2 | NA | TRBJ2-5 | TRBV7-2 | CASTLSGVEETQYF | TGTGCCAGCACTTTGAGCGGGGTCGAGGAGACCCAGTACTTC
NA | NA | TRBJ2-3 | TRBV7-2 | CASSAQVRVGGTDTQYF | TGTGCCAGCAGCGCCCAGGTCAGAGTTGGGGGCACAGATACGCAGTATTTT
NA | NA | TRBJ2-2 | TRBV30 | CAWSVRRQDTGELFF | TGTGCCTGGAGTGTAAGGAGACAGGACACCGGGGAGCTGTTTTTT
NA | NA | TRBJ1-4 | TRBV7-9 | CASSLQATANEKLFF | TGTGCCAGCAGCTTACAGGCGACGGCTAATGAAAAACTGTTTTTT
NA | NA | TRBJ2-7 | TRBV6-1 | CASSVNRASYEQYF | TGTGCCAGCAGTGTGAACAGGGCATCCTACGAGCAGTACTTC
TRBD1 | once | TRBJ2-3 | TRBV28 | CASSLPTGLTDTQYF | TGTGCCAGCAGTTTACCGACAGGGCTCACAGATACGCAGTATTTT
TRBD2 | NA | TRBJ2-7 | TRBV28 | CASSSPEAGANYEQYF | TGTGCCAGCAGTTCCCCGGAAGCGGGGGCAAACTACGAGCAGTACTTC
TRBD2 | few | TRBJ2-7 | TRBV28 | CASSLGGSSYEQYF | TGTGCCAGCAGTTTAGGCGGGAGTAGCTACGAGCAGTACTTC
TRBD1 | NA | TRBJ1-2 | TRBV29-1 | CSVETGGGGYGYTF | TGCAGCGTTGAGACAGGGGGTGGGGGCTATGGCTACACCTTC
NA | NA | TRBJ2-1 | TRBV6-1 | CASPLNNEQFF | TGTGCCAGCCCACTGAACAATGAGCAGTTCTTC
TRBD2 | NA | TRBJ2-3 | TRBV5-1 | CASSLALAGGTDTQYF | TGCGCCAGCAGCTTGGCCCTAGCGGGGGGCACAGATACGCAGTATTTT
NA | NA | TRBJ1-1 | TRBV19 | CASRKQRTLNTEAFF | TGTGCCAGTAGGAAACAAAGAACATTGAACACTGAAGCTTTCTTT
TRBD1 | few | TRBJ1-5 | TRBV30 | CAWSATGDQPQHF | TGTGCCTGGAGTGCGACAGGGGATCAGCCCCAGCATTTT
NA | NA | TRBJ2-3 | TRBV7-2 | CASSLRRGGDTQYF | TGTGCCAGCAGCTTACGCAGGGGAGGGGATACGCAGTATTTT
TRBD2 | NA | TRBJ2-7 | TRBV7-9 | CASSHFSGSSYEQYF | TGTGCCAGCAGCCACTTTAGCGGGAGCTCCTACGAGCAGTACTTC
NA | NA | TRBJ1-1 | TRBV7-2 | CASSDRLLSFF | TGTGCCAGCAGCGACAGGCTTTTGTCTTTCTTT
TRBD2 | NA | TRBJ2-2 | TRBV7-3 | CASSLTRGGGHGELFF | TGTGCCAGCAGCTTAACTAGGGGCGGGGGTCACGGGGAGCTGTTTTTT
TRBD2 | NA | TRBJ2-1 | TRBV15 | CATSGSGTSGDNEQFF | TGTGCCACCAGCGGATCCGGGACTAGCGGGGACAATGAGCAGTTCTTC
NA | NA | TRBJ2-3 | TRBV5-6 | CASSLKTGARTDTQYF | TGTGCCAGCAGCTTGAAGACGGGAGCGCGCACAGATACGCAGTATTTT
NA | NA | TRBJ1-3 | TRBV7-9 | CASSLDGALQFSSGNTIYF | TGTGCCAGCAGCTTAGACGGGGCACTCCAATTTAGCTCTGGAAACACCATATATTTT
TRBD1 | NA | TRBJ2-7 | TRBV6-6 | CASSYSGTGDSYEQYF | TGTGCCAGCAGTTACTCCGGGACAGGGGACTCCTACGAGCAGTACTTC
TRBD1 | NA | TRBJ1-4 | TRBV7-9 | CASSLEAGTGGEKLFF | TGTGCCAGCAGCTTGGAGGCCGGGACAGGGGGTGAAAAACTGTTTTTT
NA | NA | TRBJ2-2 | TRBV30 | CAWSEQGTGELFF | TGTGCCTGGAGTGAACAGGGTACCGGGGAGCTGTTTTTT
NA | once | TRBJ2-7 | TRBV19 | CASSIFETGLREQYF | TGTGCCAGTAGTATATTTGAGACAGGCCTTCGCGAGCAGTACTTC
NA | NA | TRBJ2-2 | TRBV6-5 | CATHPGTLGTGELFF | TGTGCCACCCACCCCGGGACCCTGGGCACCGGGGAGCTGTTTTTT
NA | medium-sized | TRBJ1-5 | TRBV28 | CASSLFVSNQPQHF | TGTGCCAGCAGTTTGTTCGTTAGCAATCAGCCCCAGCATTTT
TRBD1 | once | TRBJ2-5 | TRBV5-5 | CASSLWGRQGYQETQYF | TGTGCCAGCAGCTTGTGGGGAAGACAGGGTTACCAAGAGACCCAGTACTTC
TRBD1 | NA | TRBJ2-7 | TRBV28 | CASSSRDRFFYEQYF | TGTGCCAGCAGTTCGCGGGACAGGTTCTTCTACGAGCAGTACTTC
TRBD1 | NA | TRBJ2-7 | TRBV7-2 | CASSLGKGQGSYEQYF | TGTGCCAGCAGCTTAGGGAAAGGACAGGGAAGTTACGAGCAGTACTTC
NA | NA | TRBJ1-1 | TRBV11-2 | CASSSRGGSTEAFF | TGTGCCAGCAGCTCCCGTGGGGGGAGCACTGAAGCTTTCTTT
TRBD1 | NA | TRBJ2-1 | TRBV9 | CASSVVGQGGNEQFF | TGTGCCAGCAGCGTAGTAGGACAGGGTGGGAATGAGCAGTTCTTC
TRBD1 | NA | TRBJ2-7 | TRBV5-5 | CASSRQGTSQYEQYF | TGTGCCAGCAGCCGACAGGGAACGTCTCAGTACGAGCAGTACTTC